This T cell receptor beta chain originates from a study of post-analysis software for immune sequencing data. Overall study context: Included among the disease courses, which were recorded for the cohort, were relapsing-remitting, secondary progressive and progressive-relapsing multiple sclerosis.

General study results and limits: Relative to controls, patients had 4 or 5 TRBV segments at higher frequency, with TRBV5-6, TRBV5-1 and TRBV20-1 among these. Controls showed significantly higher normalized Chao1 diversity than did multiple sclerosis patients.

The junction had 19 bases not matched to a gene; V was cut back by 4 bases and J by 14 bases. CDR3 length equals 17 residues. Germline CDR1 SGHRS, CDR2 YFSETQ. Unique-molecular-identifier-tagged TCR beta cDNA libraries were used. TCRdb used MiXCR to reprocess the PCR reads, holding one entry per CDR3 protein. The table lists hundreds of thousands of distinct CDR3 sequences, roughly 29% of them singletons. Points on this clonotype: As yet, its antigen is unknown.

Sequenced: blood. The receptor comes from a girl aged 5-17 years with multiple sclerosis. This chain connects TRBV5-1 to TRBJ1-6; 9 bases line up with TRBD1. DNA for the CDR3: TGCGCCAGCAGCCCACGCAAACGGACAGGGGCAATGGGAGCCCTCCACTTT. Amino acid sequence: CASSPRKRTGAMGALHF.